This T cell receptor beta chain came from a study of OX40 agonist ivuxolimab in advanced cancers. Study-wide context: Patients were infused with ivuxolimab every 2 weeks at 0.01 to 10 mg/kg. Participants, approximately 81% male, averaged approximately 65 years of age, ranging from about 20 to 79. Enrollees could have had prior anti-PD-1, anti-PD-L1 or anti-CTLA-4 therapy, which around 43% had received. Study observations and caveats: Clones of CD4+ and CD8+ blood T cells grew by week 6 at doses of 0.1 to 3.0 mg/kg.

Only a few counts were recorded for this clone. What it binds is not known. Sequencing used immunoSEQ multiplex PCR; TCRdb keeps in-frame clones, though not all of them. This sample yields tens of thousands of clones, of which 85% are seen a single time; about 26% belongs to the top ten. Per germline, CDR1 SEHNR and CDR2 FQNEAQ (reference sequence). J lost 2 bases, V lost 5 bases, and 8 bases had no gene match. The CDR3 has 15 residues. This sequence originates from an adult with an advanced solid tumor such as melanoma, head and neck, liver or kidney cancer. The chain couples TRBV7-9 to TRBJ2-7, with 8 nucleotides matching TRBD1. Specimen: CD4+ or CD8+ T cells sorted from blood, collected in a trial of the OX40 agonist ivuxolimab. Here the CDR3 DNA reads TGTGCCAGCAGCGATCCGACAGGGGTAACCTACGAGCAGTACTTC. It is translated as CASSDPTGVTYEQYF. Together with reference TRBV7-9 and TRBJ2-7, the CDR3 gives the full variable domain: DTGVSQNPRHKITKRGQNVTFRCDPISEHNRLYWYRQTLGQGPEFLTYFQNEAQLEKSRLLSDRFSAERPKGSFSTLEIQRTEQGDSAMYLCASSDPTGVTYEQYFGPGTRLTVT.